This T cell receptor beta chain is drawn from a study of shared clonotypes between healthy human individuals. Germline values: CDR1 SGHKS, CDR2 YYEKEE (reference sequence). The CDR3 runs 17 residues. V was trimmed by 3 bases and J by 2 bases, leaving 19 bases between them. TCRdb's copy holds only in-frame clones and misses some; the assay was immunoSEQ multiplex PCR. In the table there are about half a million clones, about 74% of which are singletons. Sequencing used PBMCs. V gene TRBV5-5 combines with J gene TRBJ2-3, with D possibly TRBD1 on 6 matching bases. This TCR came from a middle-aged woman in good health. Some clones in this sample may be carry-over from other donors' samples. The CDR3 protein is CASSSVVLQGPTDTQYF. The CDR3 bases are TGTGCCAGCAGCTCCGTTGTTTTGCAGGGGCCCACAGATACGCAGTATTTT.